This passage covers 9 T cell receptor beta chains from one sample sequenced in a study of CD8 T cells in Susac syndrome. A quantity of about 0.5 to 1 ug RNA underwent reverse transcription using random hexamers. In TCRdb, the immunoSEQ multiplex PCR reads were re-called with MiXCR into one record per CDR3 protein. This table holds 200,000 or so distinct CDR3 sequences, 80% to 95% found once. The specimen was CD8+ T cells from PBMCs. These receptor sequences come from a human donor with multiple sclerosis.

This chain connects TRBV11-2 to TRBJ2-7; D could derive from TRBD1 or TRBD2 (6 bases each). The CDR3 length is 15 residues. Trimming removed 3 bases at V and 3 bases at J, with 15 bases between. Per germline, CDR1 SGHAT and CDR2 FQNNGV. Here the CDR3 reads CASSFGGPGVYEQYF. The CDR3 nucleotides read TGTGCCAGCAGCTTTGGGGGGCCAGGCGTCTACGAGCAGTACTTC. Full variable domain (outside the CDR3, taken from reference TRBV11-2 and TRBJ2-7): EAGVAQSPRYKIIEKRQSVAFWCNPISGHATLYWYQQILGQGPKLLIQFQNNGVVDDSQLPKDRFSAERLKGVDSTLKIQPAKLEDSAVYLCASSFGGPGVYEQYFGPGTRLTVT.

As regards this clonotype: At one of its ends the junction is not consistent with the germline gene, which may arise from a read error. The chain employs TRBV6-5 and TRBJ1-2; D is possibly TRBD1 (6 bases). From germline, CDR1 is MNHEY and CDR2 SVGAGI. The CDR3 is 11 residues long. The CDR3 spells CASRGGDRPSF. CDR3 DNA sequence: TGTGCCAGCAGAGGGGGAGACAGGCCTTCATTC.

This clonotype has a single count. This chain joins TRBV10-3 and TRBJ2-3; TRBD1 aligns across 10 bases. V gave up 8 bases and J gave up 2 bases; unmatched junction bases: 10. Germline values: CDR1 ENHRY, CDR2 SYGVKD. This CDR3 has 16 residues. DNA for the CDR3: TGTGCCATCGACGCCGGGGACAGGGGATTCACAGATACGCAGTATTTT. Amino acids: CAIDAGDRGFTDTQYF.

The chain combines TRBV12-3 or TRBV12-4 with TRBJ2-5; 9 bases align to TRBD2. The junction had 9 bases not matched to a gene; V was cut back by 5 bases and J by 5 bases. The CDR3 is 15 amino acids. CDR3 coding DNA: TGTGCCAGCAGTAGTAGCGGGAGCGCGGGGGAGACCCAGTACTTC. Encoded protein: CASSSSGSAGETQYF.

The chain is built from TRBV10-2 and TRBJ1-2; D gene uncertain. This CDR3 region has 14 residues. The V end lost 3 bases, the J end lost 2 bases, and 10 bases lay between the germline ends. In germline, CDR1 is WSHSY, CDR2 SAAADI. The CDR3 nucleotides are TGCGCCAGCAGTGATAGGCCGGCAAACTATGGCTACACCTTC. Translation gives CASSDRPANYGYTF.

The rearrangement links TRBV4-1 to TRBJ1-1; D ambiguous. The germline V and J ends were trimmed by 3 bases and 5 bases, with 16 bases remaining between them. The CDR3 has 15 residues. Germline CDR1 MGHRA, CDR2 YSYEKL. The DNA of the CDR3 is TGCGCCAGCAGCCAGCGGTTGGGATTGTATACTGAAGCTTTCTTT. This translates into CASSQRLGLYTEAFF.

The V and J genes are TRBV5-1 and TRBJ2-7; tentative D call: TRBD2 (6 bases). The germline V gene encodes CDR1 SGHRS and CDR2 YFSETQ. The V end was cut by 5 bases, the J end by 6 bases, with 12 bases between. The CDR3 runs 12 residues. The CDR3 DNA reads as TGCGCCAGCAGAGGTGGGGGGAGCGAGCAGTACTTC. As protein: CASRGGGSEQYF.

A single count supports this clonotype. The chain joins TRBV2 to TRBJ1-1, with D tentatively TRBD1 (6 bases). Trimming took 7 bases from V and 11 from J, leaving 14 bases between them. From germline, CDR1 is SNHLY and CDR2 FYNNEI. This CDR3 region has 11 residues. The CDR3 loop reads CASIGGRGAFF. The CDR3 bases are TGTGCCAGCATTGGGGGCCGGGGTGCTTTCTTT.

The chain employs TRBV6-5 and TRBJ2-1, with TRBD1 identical over 9 bases. With V trimmed by 7 bases and J by 10 bases, 8 bases remained unmatched. CDR3 length: 13 amino acids. The germline gives CDR1 MNHEY, CDR2 SVGAGI. CDR3 in DNA: TGTGCCAGCACCTCGGACAGGGGAGAAGAGCAGTTCTTC. It yields the protein CASTSDRGEEQFF.